This is a list of T cell receptor beta chains from one sample in a study of blood T cell repertoires in COVID-19. Some clones are missing from TCRdb's copy, which holds only in-frame ones; the method was immunoSEQ multiplex PCR. The sample has more than 200,000 clones, about 85% seen once; the top ten hold 11%. Sequencing was carried out using PBMCs or T cells enriched from blood (not recorded which). These receptors were obtained from a man aged 25-45 years who had recovered from COVID-19. Each CDR3 is given with its conserved first and last residue. Fields, in order: V gene, D gene, clone size, J gene, CDR3 protein, CDR3 DNA. A D gene is named only where the DNA matches it firmly. Rows may omit the clone size; those that give it use once, few, many or a size class.

>TRBV2|-|-|TRBJ1-5
CASRTGQINQPQHF
TGTGCCAGCAGGACCGGACAGATAAATCAGCCCCAGCATTTT
>TRBV4-1|-|-|TRBJ1-5
CASSQEGHTNQPQHF
TGCGCCAGCAGCCAAGAGGGACATACCAATCAGCCCCAGCATTTT
>TRBV6-5|-|-|TRBJ2-3
CASSPRSPDTQYF
TGTGCCAGCAGTCCTCGGTCTCCAGATACGCAGTATTTT
>TRBV29-1|-|-|TRBJ2-2
CSVRREGHTGELFF
TGCAGCGTCCGGCGTGAGGGTCACACCGGGGAGCTGTTTTTT
>TRBV30|TRBD1|-|TRBJ2-7
CAWSRQGIHEQYF
TGTGCCTGGAGCCGACAGGGGATACACGAGCAGTACTTC
>TRBV28|TRBD2|-|TRBJ2-1
CASSATSAPPFF
TGTGCCAGCAGCGCGACTAGCGCCCCCCCGTTCTTC
>TRBV9|-|-|TRBJ1-2
CASSGFRGRGNYGYTF
TGTGCCAGCAGCGGATTCAGGGGCAGGGGAAACTATGGCTACACCTTC
>TRBV4-1|-|few|TRBJ1-2
CASSQHSSGANYGYTF
TGCGCCAGCAGCCAACATAGTAGCGGGGCCAACTATGGCTACACCTTC
>TRBV19|TRBD1|-|TRBJ1-3
CASADRARNTIYF
TGTGCCAGTGCGGACAGGGCCAGAAACACCATATATTTT
>TRBV30|-|-|TRBJ1-3
CAWKRGTLESSGNTIYF
TGTGCCTGGAAACGGGGGACCCTTGAGAGTTCCGGAAACACCATATATTTT
>TRBV28|-|-|TRBJ1-6
CASSFNQGSGDSPLHF
TGTGCCAGCAGTTTTAATCAGGGCTCCGGTGATTCACCCCTCCACTTT
>TRBV9|-|-|TRBJ2-7
CASSPSITGSYEQYF
TGTGCCAGCAGCCCGAGCATAACAGGGTCCTACGAGCAGTACTTC
>TRBV2|-|-|TRBJ2-7
CASSDRSGEPYEQYF
TGTGCCAGCAGCGACCGTTCGGGGGAGCCCTACGAGCAGTACTTC
>TRBV5-8|TRBD1|-|TRBJ1-5
CASSRTGAWSNQPQHF
TGTGCCAGCAGTCGGACAGGGGCATGGAGCAATCAGCCCCAGCATTTT
>TRBV30|TRBD2|-|TRBJ2-1
CAWSVRLAGNEQFF
TGTGCCTGGAGTGTTCGACTAGCGGGCAATGAGCAGTTCTTC
>TRBV7-4|-|-|TRBJ1-5
CATRHGYGGGSNQPQHF
TGCGCCACCCGCCACGGATACGGGGGGGGGAGCAATCAGCCCCAGCATTTT
>TRBV29-1|-|-|TRBJ1-1
CSVGALRALNTEAFF
TGCAGCGTTGGGGCGTTGCGGGCCCTTAACACTGAAGCTTTCTTT
>TRBV5-5|-|-|TRBJ1-3
CASSRGSSGNTIYF
TGTGCCAGCAGCCGCGGGTCCTCTGGAAACACCATATATTTT
>TRBV3-1/TRBV3-2|-|-|TRBJ2-1
CASSRTGTNEQFF
TGTGCCAGCAGCCGGACTGGAACCAATGAGCAGTTCTTC
>TRBV7-9|-|-|TRBJ2-7
CASSLGWGGNYEQYF
TGTGCCAGCAGCTTAGGCTGGGGAGGTAACTACGAGCAGTACTTC
>TRBV5-5|TRBD1|-|TRBJ1-5
CASSAQLRTGVYSNQPQHF
TGTGCCAGCAGCGCGCAGCTTAGGACAGGCGTCTATAGCAATCAGCCCCAGCATTTT
>TRBV7-2|TRBD2|-|TRBJ2-3
CAGRTSGGADTQYF
TGTGCCGGACGGACTAGCGGGGGGGCAGATACGCAGTATTTT
>TRBV14|-|once|TRBJ1-1
CASSQVPVNTEAFF
TGTGCCAGCAGCCAAGTCCCCGTTAACACTGAAGCTTTCTTT
>TRBV30|TRBD1|-|TRBJ2-7
CAWSEGQGAYEQYF
TGTGCCTGGAGTGAGGGACAGGGGGCCTACGAGCAGTACTTC
>TRBV10-1|-|-|TRBJ1-2
CASSETPPQGVEGYTF
TGCGCCAGCAGTGAGACCCCCCCCCAAGGGGTAGAGGGCTACACCTTC
>TRBV6-2/TRBV6-3|-|-|TRBJ1-5
CASSYSRTLNQPQHF
TGTGCCAGCAGTTACTCTCGGACACTAAATCAGCCCCAGCATTTT
>TRBV5-1|TRBD2|-|TRBJ2-5
CASGLAGGQETQYF
TGCGCCAGCGGACTAGCGGGGGGCCAAGAGACCCAGTACTTC
>TRBV4-1|-|-|TRBJ1-2
CASSQGLTNYGYTF
TGCGCCAGCAGCCAAGGTCTTACTAACTATGGCTACACCTTC
>TRBV24-1|TRBD2|-|TRBJ2-1
CATSDPLAGALEQFF
TGTGCCACCAGTGACCCCCTTGCGGGAGCTCTTGAGCAGTTCTTC
>TRBV19|-|few|TRBJ1-1
CASSIAGSREAFF
TGTGCCAGTAGTATCGCTGGGAGCCGTGAAGCTTTCTTT
>TRBV7-9|-|-|TRBJ2-7
CASSLGASYEQYF
TGTGCCAGCAGCTTGGGGGCCTCCTACGAGCAGTACTTC
>TRBV5-1|TRBD1|once|TRBJ1-3
CASSLTGQGHTIYF
TGCGCCAGCAGCTTAACAGGACAGGGTCACACCATATATTTT
>TRBV12-3/TRBV12-4|-|-|TRBJ1-5
CASSLGASLNRHF
TGTGCCAGCAGTTTAGGGGCCTCCCTAAATCGGCATTTT
>TRBV19|TRBD2|-|TRBJ2-5
CASSNLAGFQETQYF
TGTGCCAGTAGTAATCTAGCGGGATTCCAAGAGACCCAGTACTTC
>TRBV6-5|TRBD2|-|TRBJ2-7
CATRLAGEGYEQYF
TGTGCCACCCGACTAGCGGGAGAGGGCTACGAGCAGTACTTC
>TRBV6-2/TRBV6-3|TRBD1|-|TRBJ2-5
CASSSGTGKETQYF
TGTGCCAGCAGTTCCGGGACAGGGAAAGAGACCCAGTACTTC
>TRBV29-1|-|once|TRBJ1-2
CSVPRGQGYTF
TGCAGCGTTCCCAGGGGTCAAGGCTACACCTTC
>TRBV30|TRBD2|-|TRBJ2-3
CAWSSARLAGFTDTQYF
TGTGCCTGGAGTTCTGCACGACTAGCGGGGTTCACAGATACGCAGTATTTT
>TRBV29-1|TRBD1|once|TRBJ1-5
CSVVAGGNQPQHF
TGCAGCGTTGTTGCAGGGGGGAATCAGCCCCAGCATTTT
>TRBV4-2|-|many|TRBJ2-7
CASSPGPGSSYEQYF
TGTGCCAGCAGCCCGGGCCCCGGGAGCTCCTACGAGCAGTACTTC
>TRBV27|-|-|TRBJ1-2
CASSPRQGSWNGYTF
TGTGCCAGCAGTCCTCGGCAGGGCTCATGGAATGGCTACACCTTC
>TRBV7-9|-|once|TRBJ1-3
CASLITRGVPGNTIYF
TGTGCCAGCCTAATCACCCGCGGGGTCCCTGGAAACACCATATATTTT
>TRBV6-2/TRBV6-3|-|-|TRBJ2-1
CASSDTGEQFF
TGTGCCAGCAGTGATACAGGGGAGCAGTTCTTC
>TRBV7-9|-|-|TRBJ2-7
CASSADYSSSEQYF
TGTGCCAGCAGCGCAGATTACTCTAGTTCCGAGCAGTACTTC
>TRBV10-3|TRBD1|-|TRBJ2-2
CAIRTGVPDTGELFF
TGTGCCATCAGAACAGGGGTGCCTGACACCGGGGAGCTGTTTTTT
>TRBV6-5|TRBD1|-|TRBJ2-7
CASKRDSTYEQYF
TGTGCCAGCAAACGGGACAGTACCTACGAGCAGTACTTC
>TRBV27|-|-|TRBJ2-1
CASSTILGFDEQFF
TGTGCCAGCAGTACCATTCTAGGTTTCGATGAGCAGTTCTTC
>TRBV7-8|-|-|TRBJ2-1
CASSNAGAHLHNEQFF
TGTGCCAGCAGCAACGCAGGGGCGCACCTTCACAATGAGCAGTTCTTC
>TRBV6-2/TRBV6-3|TRBD2|-|TRBJ2-1
CASSYSGTRDPFF
TGTGCCAGCAGTTATTCCGGGACTAGGGATCCGTTCTTC
>TRBV27|TRBD2|-|TRBJ2-2
CASSLGTSGNTGELFF
TGTGCCAGCAGTTTAGGGACTAGCGGCAACACCGGGGAGCTGTTTTTT
>TRBV5-1|TRBD1|-|TRBJ2-1
CASSTGTGLINEQFF
TGCGCCAGCAGCACCGGGACAGGGTTAATAAATGAGCAGTTCTTC
>TRBV18|TRBD1|-|TRBJ1-3
CASSLSGQGPYFSGNTIYF
TGTGCCAGCTCACTCAGTGGACAGGGGCCCTACTTCTCTGGAAACACCATATATTTT
>TRBV9|-|-|TRBJ1-6
CASSVDLSSYNSPLHF
TGTGCCAGCAGCGTAGATCTGAGCTCCTATAATTCACCCCTCCACTTT
>TRBV6-1|-|once|TRBJ1-5
CASSEYRVSGQPQHF
TGTGCCAGCAGTGAATATCGGGTATCGGGTCAGCCCCAGCATTTT
>TRBV12-3/TRBV12-4|-|-|TRBJ1-1
CASSREGTEAFF
TGTGCCAGCAGTAGGGAGGGCACTGAAGCTTTCTTT